This T cell receptor (beta chain) was captured in a study of T cells in localized non-small cell lung cancer (dated by TCRdb to about 2020). Turning to the overall study: The study analyzed T cell repertoires of about 230 early-stage NSCLC patients, comparing tumors and uninvolved tumor-adjacent lungs. All 240 or so NSCLC patients in the cohort were treatment-naive and had localized lung tumors that were resected. A mean age of roughly 64 years was recorded for the NSCLC patients, of whom 129 were male and 95 to 110 were female. What the work shows at the level of the full study, not this receptor alone: Because the study design was exploratory, TCR variables were selected using unadjusted p-values without false-discovery rate correction. Higher T cell density in blood was associated with longer overall survival, whereas higher clonality in adjacent lung was associated with shorter survival. Because multi-region tumor sequencing was not done, intratumor heterogeneity could not be ruled out. Uninvolved tumor-adjacent lung showed the highest T cell clonality, higher than tumor, which suggests more focused antigenic responses in the adjacent lung. A median of around 57 of the top 100 tumor clones were detected in paired uninvolved adjacent lung, and 28 of these tumor clones were also found among the top 100 clones of the paired uninvolved adjacent lung.

At diagnosis, peripheral blood, uninvolved tumor-adjacent lung and tumor were collected and were preserved as a mix of fresh-frozen and FFPE material. For TCR repertoire profiling, blood samples were analyzed in the form of peripheral blood mononuclear cells. Turning to this clone: No cognate antigen has been identified for it. No much larger clone is present one base from it, and per-base qualities are unavailable.

Including cysteine and phenylalanine, the CDR3 has 10 amino acids. Of the read, only the CDR3 DNA is kept; its 30 bases are in frame from base 1. For CDR1 and CDR2, the germline V gene (reference sequence) lists DFQATT and SNEGSKA. V is cut by 6 bases and J by 9 bases, and the space between the germline ends is 11 bases. The immunoSEQ Assay was used to sequence TCR beta CDR3 regions from DNA. The original pipeline was this. To compute T cell density, TCR beta template counts were normalized to usable DNA, which was estimated by amplifying housekeeping genes. The preseqR package was used to estimate richness by extrapolating to 400,000 templates for PBMC samples and to 120,000 templates for tissue samples. Clonality was defined by subtracting Pielou's evenness from one. To identify tissue-enriched TCRs, differential abundance testing was run on productive amino-acid clonotypes with a minimum total count of 5 and an alpha of 0.1. The Jaccard Index and the Morisita Overlap Index were used to measure repertoire overlap between compartments. GLIPH clustered TCR beta CDR3s with public tetramer-defined viral CDR3s; viral motifs required at least three viral sequences plus V-gene enrichment. In its TCRdb copy, this immuneACCESS table keeps in-frame sequences only and misses some clones. Where compared with another copy, unresolved V genes explain less than half of these, and the others have no known cause. V and J calls and clone size are given by that table; D and trimming were obtained from the DNA. The sample yields fewer than 95,000 clones; roughly 93% were counted once. The ten biggest clones cover approximately 4% of the sample.

The sequence links TRBV20-1 to TRBJ2-5; the D gene cannot be resolved reliably. The source of this sequence is a woman aged 35-70 years with stage II squamous cell lung carcinoma. The specimen was PBMCs, collected before any cancer treatment. The CDR3 protein is CSADLSAQYF. The nucleotide sequence reads TGCAGTGCGGATTTGAGTGCCCAGTACTTC.